The 27 T cell receptor beta chains below all came from one sample that was sequenced in a study of T-cell reconstitution after alpha-beta-depleted transplantation in children. Researchers prepared the TCRbeta library using unique molecular identifiers, the study reports. TCRdb fed the PCR reads into MiXCR, producing one record per CDR3 protein. The sample has under 850,000 distinct CDR3 sequences, under 15% seen once. The sample here was PBMCs, taken before TCRalphabeta/CD19-depleted stem cell transplant. All receptors come from a girl aged 2 to 10 with congenital amegakaryocytic thrombocytopenia, due to receive a stem cell transplant.

V is TRBV12-3 or TRBV12-4 and J is TRBJ2-5, with TRBD1 matching over 7 bases. This CDR3 is 15 amino acids long. After removal of 1 base from V and 0 bases from J, the junction contained 2 bases not matched to a gene. The CDR3 region is CASSLGTGDQETQYF. CDR3 sequence (DNA): TGTGCCAGCAGTTTAGGGACAGGAGACCAAGAGACCCAGTACTTC.

CDR3 amino acids: CSARGASDDEQFF. In DNA, the CDR3 is TGCAGTGCTAGAGGGGCTAGCGACGATGAGCAGTTCTTC. The chain recombines TRBV20-1 with TRBJ2-1, with D possibly matching TRBD2 (6 bases). The germline gives CDR1 DFQATT, CDR2 SNEGSKA (reference sequence). Trimming stripped 1 base from V and 8 bases from J, with 12 bases between. The CDR3 sequence is 13 residues long.

This clonotype was seen ten or more times. The chain uses TRBV20-1 and TRBJ2-5; no clear D gene. V gave up 3 bases and J gave up 5 bases, with 13 bases separating them. Germline-derived CDR1 and CDR2 are DFQATT and SNEGSKA (reference sequence). The length of the CDR3 is 13 residues. The CDR3 region is CSARDFERETQYF. The DNA of the CDR3 is TGCAGTGCTAGGGATTTTGAGAGGGAGACCCAGTACTTC.

About this clonotype: A read error may produce the germline difference seen at one junction end. The chain has TRBV3-1 and TRBJ1-2, with 8 bases fitting TRBD1. Per the germline V gene, CDR1 is LGHDT and CDR2 is YNNKEL (reference sequence). The CDR3 length is 12 residues. CDR3 in amino acids: CASSQGRDRLSF. The CDR3 bases are TGTGCCAGCAGCCAAGGTCGGGACAGGTTATCCTTC.

The gene calls are TRBV19 and TRBJ1-1; D is uncertain. V was cut by 4 bases and J by 3 bases, with 9 bases left in between. Germline V gene lookup returns CDR1 LNHDA and CDR2 SQIVND (reference sequence). This CDR3 spans 13 amino acids. CDR3 sequence reads: CASSSKRDTEAFF. DNA of the CDR3: TGTGCCAGTAGTAGCAAAAGGGACACTGAAGCTTTCTTT.

The table lists this clonotype with many counts. The chain recombines TRBV27 with TRBJ1-2, with D possibly TRBD1 on 6 matching bases. Deletions cut 6 bases from V and 7 bases from J, with 15 bases between. The CDR3 runs 13 residues. The germline V gene has CDR1 MNHEY and CDR2 SMNVEV (reference sequence). The CDR3 is CASSQTAGVGYTF. The DNA for the CDR3 is TGTGCCAGCAGCCAAACGGCAGGGGTTGGCTACACCTTC.

This clonotype has ten or more counts. The V and J genes are TRBV20-1 and TRBJ2-1; D gene ambiguous. The CDR3 length is 12 residues. The germline V gene encodes CDR1 DFQATT and CDR2 SNEGSKA (reference sequence). V was trimmed by 4 bases and J by 6 bases, leaving 10 bases between them. This chain's CDR3 is CSAIFSSNEQFF. The CDR3 DNA follows: TGCAGTGCTATTTTCAGCAGCAATGAGCAGTTCTTC.

The table lists this clonotype with a count of one. The chain employs TRBV2 and TRBJ1-1; D possibly corresponds to TRBD1 (5 bases). The V gene's germline CDR1 is SNHLY and CDR2 FYNNEI. This CDR3 comprises 18 residues. The CDR3 reads CTICFRRAIAARSTEAFF. CDR3 nucleotide sequence: TGTACCATCTGTTTCCGCAGGGCTATAGCCGCGCGTAGCACTGAAGCTTTCTTT.

The rearrangement uses TRBV28 and TRBJ2-1; 8 nucleotides agree with TRBD2. Losses at the gene ends were 6 bases for V and 5 bases for J; bases not matched to a gene: 6. CDR3 length equals 14 residues. The germline V gene has CDR1 MDHEN and CDR2 SYDVKM. CDR3 protein: CASRKIAGNNEQFF. CDR3 coding DNA: TGTGCCAGCAGGAAAATAGCGGGAAACAATGAGCAGTTCTTC.

This clonotype occurred a few times. The V and J genes are TRBV28 and TRBJ2-1, with 9 bases fitting TRBD1. The germline gives CDR1 MDHEN, CDR2 SYDVKM. Trimming cost V 7 bases and J 9 bases; bases outside gene matches: 19. The CDR3 is 17 amino acids. This CDR3 reads CASKAGPGQGAISEQFF. The DNA of the CDR3 is TGTGCCAGCAAAGCAGGCCCGGGACAGGGCGCAATTTCTGAGCAGTTCTTC.

This chain connects TRBV20-1 to TRBJ2-1; tentative D call: TRBD2 (6 bases). CDR3 length equals 13 residues. V lost 7 bases, J lost 0 bases, and 10 bases lay in between. Germline loops: CDR1 DFQATT, CDR2 SNEGSKA (reference sequence). In DNA, the CDR3 is TGCAGTGGTCTAGCGAACTCCTACAATGAGCAGTTCTTC. This translates into CSGLANSYNEQFF.

This clonotype was observed many times. The rearrangement links TRBV21-1 to TRBJ1-6; whether TRBD1, the table's D call, matches the DNA was not checked. TRBV21-1 is given as a pseudogene. CDR3 length: 14 residues. The CDR3 bases are TGTGCCAGCAGCGGTCCCCGGGGTTCTTCACCCCTCCACTTT. It encodes CASSGPRGSSPLHF.

This clonotype appeared a few times. The chain links TRBV5-1 to TRBJ1-5; D not resolved. Germline lookup yields CDR1 SGHRS and CDR2 YFSETQ. This CDR3 has 15 residues. V was clipped by 0 bases and J by 0 bases, with 7 bases between them. The CDR3 loop reads CASSLGTSSNQPQHF. DNA for the CDR3: TGCGCCAGCAGCTTGGGCACATCTAGCAATCAGCCCCAGCATTTT.

Ten or more counts support this clonotype. This chain connects TRBV5-1 to TRBJ2-3; the D is unclear. V lost 6 bases to trimming and J lost 1 base, with 9 bases between them. This CDR3 comprises 13 residues. Germline V gene data show CDR1 as SGHRS and CDR2 as YFSETQ. The CDR3 here is CASKVGGTDTQYF. In DNA form, the CDR3 reads TGCGCCAGCAAAGTTGGCGGCACAGATACGCAGTATTTT.

The rearrangement links TRBV25-1 to TRBJ2-7; D is possibly TRBD2 (6 bases). The CDR3 sequence is 13 residues long. In germline, CDR1 is MGHDK, CDR2 SYGVNS. V was shortened by 7 bases and J by 6 bases, with 16 bases between the two germline ends. CDR3 amino acids: CASTPWGVGEQYF. The CDR3, as DNA: TGTGCCAGCACACCTTGGGGGGTTGGCGAGCAGTACTTC.

This clonotype occurred a few times. This chain connects TRBV20-1 to TRBJ2-3; no clear D gene. The germline V and J ends were trimmed by 1 base and 0 bases, with 11 bases remaining between them. From germline, CDR1 is DFQATT and CDR2 SNEGSKA (reference sequence). The CDR3 extends over 15 amino acids. For the CDR3, the DNA is TGCAGTGCTAGAGTGGCCGACGGGAGCACAGATACGCAGTATTTT. Its translation: CSARVADGSTDTQYF.

The sample holds many counts of this clonotype. This sequence joins TRBV27 and TRBJ2-5; unclear D gene. Germline lookup yields CDR1 MNHEY and CDR2 SMNVEV (reference sequence). The ends were cut back, 7 bases at V and 0 bases at J, with 9 bases in the middle. The CDR3 consists of 13 residues. CDR3 nucleotide sequence: TGTGCCAGCACCCATCCCGACCAAGAGACCCAGTACTTC. Translating it yields CASTHPDQETQYF.

This clonotype was picked up a small number of times. J is TRBJ2-7 and V is TRBV20-1; 8 bases fit TRBD2. There are 15 residues in the CDR3. The junction had 11 bases not matched to a gene; V was cut back by 1 base and J by 6 bases. Germline-derived CDR1 and CDR2 are DFQATT and SNEGSKA (reference sequence). The CDR3 bases are TGCAGTGCTAGAGCTAAGGGACTAGGCTACGTCGAGCAGTACTTC. This translates into CSARAKGLGYVEQYF.

This clonotype was seen repeatedly, ten times or more. The chain couples TRBV5-1 to TRBJ2-1; D is unresolved. V was shortened by 2 bases and J by 3 bases, with 15 bases between the two germline ends. Germline CDR1 is SGHRS and CDR2 is YFSETQ. The CDR3 loop spans 16 amino acids. CDR3 region: CASSFLAESRYNEQFF. The CDR3 bases are TGCGCCAGCAGCTTTCTCGCGGAGAGCCGCTACAATGAGCAGTTCTTC.

V and J are TRBV7-2 and TRBJ1-4; D is possibly TRBD1 (6 bases). The CDR3 has 14 amino acids. Deletions cut 4 bases from V and 8 bases from J, with 14 bases between. Germline assignment: CDR1 SGHTA and CDR2 FQGNSA. The CDR3 here is CASSSGTIKEKLFF. CDR3 sequence (DNA): TGTGCCAGCAGCTCCGGGACAATTAAGGAAAAACTGTTTTTT.

This clonotype was seen repeatedly, ten times or more. One junction end disagrees with the germline gene, perhaps due to a read error. V is TRBV27 and J is TRBJ1-4, with a possible D match to TRBD1 (5 bases). CDR3 length: 13 amino acids. Per the germline V gene, CDR1 is MNHEY and CDR2 is SMNVEV (reference sequence). The DNA of the CDR3 is TGTGCCAGCAGTTTTGGGGGGAATGAAGAACTGTTTTTT. The encoded protein is CASSFGGNEELFF.

This clonotype was recorded many times. The V call is TRBV29-1, the J call TRBJ2-1, with D perhaps given as TRBD1 or TRBD2 (6 bases each). Trimming removed 4 bases at V and 1 base at J, with 29 bases between. Germline V gene sequence: CDR1 SQVTM, CDR2 ANQGSEA. The CDR3 length is 20 residues. CDR3 sequence: CSVGASGQKKRAESYNEQFF. The CDR3 nucleotides read TGCAGCGTTGGGGCGTCCGGACAGAAAAAGCGGGCAGAGTCCTACAATGAGCAGTTCTTC.

This clonotype was detected many times. This rearrangement joins TRBV12-3 or TRBV12-4 to TRBJ1-6; the D is unclear. This CDR3 comprises 13 residues. V gave up 6 bases and J gave up 6 bases, with 9 bases separating them. The CDR3 DNA sequence: TGTGCCAGCAGGCGGACTATTAATTCACCCCTCCACTTT. This gives the protein CASRRTINSPLHF.

This rearrangement joins TRBV7-9 to TRBJ2-7; TRBD2 aligns across 11 bases. Germline V CDR1 and CDR2: SEHNR, FQNEAQ (reference sequence). V shed 5 bases, J shed 6 bases, and the junction held 9 bases outside the gene matches. The CDR3 totals 15 residues. In DNA, the CDR3 is TGTGCCAGCAGCAAAGTATTGCTAGCGGGAGGCGAGCAGTACTTC. Its translation: CASSKVLLAGGEQYF.

This clonotype has ten or more counts. J is TRBJ2-2 and V is TRBV5-1; TRBD1 matches at 7 bases. V gave up 2 bases and J gave up 1 base; unmatched junction bases: 8. Germline CDR1 SGHRS, CDR2 YFSETQ. The CDR3 extends over 17 amino acids. CDR3 loop: CASSLGGWAVNTGELFF. In DNA form, the CDR3 reads TGCGCCAGCAGCTTAGGGGGCTGGGCAGTGAACACCGGGGAGCTGTTTTTT.

The sample holds many counts of this clonotype. V usage is TRBV12-3 or TRBV12-4 and J usage is TRBJ2-3; TRBD2 matches 10 bases. The ends lost 3 bases at V and 1 base at J; junction bases unmatched: 1. The length of the CDR3 is 15 residues. CDR3 nucleotides: TGTGCCAGCAGTTTCCTAGCGGGAGGCACAGATACGCAGTATTTT. Amino acids: CASSFLAGGTDTQYF.

Only a few counts were recorded for this clonotype. This sequence joins TRBV15 and TRBJ2-1; the match to TRBD2 covers 13 bases. Germline CDR1 is LNHNV and CDR2 is YYDKDF (reference sequence). The CDR3 has 16 amino acids. V lost 4 bases and J lost 5; bases outside the gene matches: 5. CDR3 nucleotides: TGTGCCACCAGCAATACTAGCGGGAGGGCCCACAATGAGCAGTTCTTC. Translated: CATSNTSGRAHNEQFF. Using reference TRBV15 and TRBJ2-1 for the parts outside the CDR3, the full variable domain is DAMVIQNPRYQVTQFGKPVTLSCSQTLNHNVMYWYQQKSSQAPKLLFHYYDKDFNNEADTPDNFQSRRPNTSFCFLDIRSPGLGDTAMYLCATSNTSGRAHNEQFFGPGTRLTVL.